This T cell receptor beta chain emerged from a study of early T cells in non-severe SARS-CoV-2 infection. Individual cDNA molecules received unique molecular identifiers during library preparation. TCRdb fed the 5' RACE reads into MiXCR, producing one record per CDR3 protein. The top ten hold approximately 2.5% of the sample, which has about 49,000 distinct CDR3 sequences, approximately 12% seen once. The CDR3 covers 10 residues. The germline gives CDR1 SGHAT, CDR2 FQNNGV. As concerns this clonotype: Its matching antigen is unknown. A much more abundant neighbour one base away suggests this may be a read error.

Study-wide results and caveats: The study's VDJdb matching favored anti-spike CD8 responses and missed private and CD4 specificities.

The receptor was isolated from an adult who was a healthcare worker with PCR-confirmed SARS-CoV-2 infection or an uninfected control (not recorded which). This sequence joins TRBV11-2 and TRBJ2-7; D ambiguous. The sample was whole blood, taken at baseline. The CDR3 coding sequence is TGTGCCAGCAGCTCCAACGAGCAGTACTTC. Its protein is CASSSNEQYF.